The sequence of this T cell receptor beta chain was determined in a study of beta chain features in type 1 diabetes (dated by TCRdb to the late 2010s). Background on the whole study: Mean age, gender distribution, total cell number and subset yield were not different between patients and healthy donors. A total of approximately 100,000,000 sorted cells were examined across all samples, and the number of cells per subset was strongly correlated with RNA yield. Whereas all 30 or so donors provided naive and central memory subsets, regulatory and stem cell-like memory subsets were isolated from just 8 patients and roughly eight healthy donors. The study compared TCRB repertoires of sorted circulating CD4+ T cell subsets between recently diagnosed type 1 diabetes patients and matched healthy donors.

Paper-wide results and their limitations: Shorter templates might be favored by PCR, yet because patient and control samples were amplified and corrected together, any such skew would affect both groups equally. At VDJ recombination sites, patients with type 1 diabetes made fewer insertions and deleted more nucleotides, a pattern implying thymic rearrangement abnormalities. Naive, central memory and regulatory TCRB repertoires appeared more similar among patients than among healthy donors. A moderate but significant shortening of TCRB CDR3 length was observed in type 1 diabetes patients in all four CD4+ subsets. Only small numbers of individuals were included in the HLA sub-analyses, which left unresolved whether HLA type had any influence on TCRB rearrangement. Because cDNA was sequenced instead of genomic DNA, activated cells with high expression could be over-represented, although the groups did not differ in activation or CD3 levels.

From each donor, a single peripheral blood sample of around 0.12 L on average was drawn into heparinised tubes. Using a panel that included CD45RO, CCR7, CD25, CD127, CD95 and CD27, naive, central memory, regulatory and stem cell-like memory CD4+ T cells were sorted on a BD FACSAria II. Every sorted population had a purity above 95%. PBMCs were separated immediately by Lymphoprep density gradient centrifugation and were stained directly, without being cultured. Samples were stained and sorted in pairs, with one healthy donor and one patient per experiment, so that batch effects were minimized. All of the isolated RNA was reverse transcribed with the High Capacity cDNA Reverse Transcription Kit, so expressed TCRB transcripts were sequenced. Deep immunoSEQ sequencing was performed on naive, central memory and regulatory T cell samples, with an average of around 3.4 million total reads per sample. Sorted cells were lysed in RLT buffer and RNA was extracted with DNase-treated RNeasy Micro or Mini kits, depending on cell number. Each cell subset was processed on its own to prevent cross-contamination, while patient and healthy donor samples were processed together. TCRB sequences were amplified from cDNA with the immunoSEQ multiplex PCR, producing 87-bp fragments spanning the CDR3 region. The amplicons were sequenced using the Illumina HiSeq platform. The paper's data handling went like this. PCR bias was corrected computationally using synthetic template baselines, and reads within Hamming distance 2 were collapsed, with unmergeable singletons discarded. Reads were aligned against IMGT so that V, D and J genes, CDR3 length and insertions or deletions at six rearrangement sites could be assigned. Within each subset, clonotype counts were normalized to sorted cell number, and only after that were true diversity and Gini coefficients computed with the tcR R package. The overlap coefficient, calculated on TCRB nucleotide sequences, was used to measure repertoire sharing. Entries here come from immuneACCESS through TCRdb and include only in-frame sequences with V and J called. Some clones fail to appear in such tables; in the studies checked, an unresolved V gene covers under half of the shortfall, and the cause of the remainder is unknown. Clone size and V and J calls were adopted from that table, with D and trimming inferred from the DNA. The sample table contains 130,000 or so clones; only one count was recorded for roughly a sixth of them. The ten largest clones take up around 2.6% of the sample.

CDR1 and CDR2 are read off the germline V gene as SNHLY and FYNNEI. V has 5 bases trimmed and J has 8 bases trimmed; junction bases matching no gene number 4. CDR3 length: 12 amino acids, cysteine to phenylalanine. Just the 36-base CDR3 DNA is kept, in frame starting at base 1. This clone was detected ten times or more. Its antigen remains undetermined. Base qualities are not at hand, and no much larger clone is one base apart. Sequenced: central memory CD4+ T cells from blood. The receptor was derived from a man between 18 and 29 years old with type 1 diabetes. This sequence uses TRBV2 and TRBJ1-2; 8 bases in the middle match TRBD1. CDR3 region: CASSSTGEGYTF. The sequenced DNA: TGTGCCAGCAGTTCGACAGGGGAAGGCTACACCTTC. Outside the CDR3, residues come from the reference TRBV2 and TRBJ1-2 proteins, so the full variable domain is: EPEVTQTPSHQVTQMGQEVILRCVPISNHLYFYWYRQILGQKVEFLVSFYNNEISEKSEIFDDQFSVERPDGSNFTLKIRSTKLEDSAMYFCASSSTGEGYTFGSGTRLTVV.